This passage covers 25 T cell receptor beta chains from one sample sequenced in a study of beta chain features in type 1 diabetes listed by TCRdb under 2018. The library was generated by the immunoSEQ multiplex PCR assay. The entire isolated RNA was reverse transcribed using the High Capacity cDNA Reverse Transcription Kit, and thus expressed TCRB transcripts were sequenced. Sourced from immuneACCESS, this table was stored by TCRdb with only in-frame sequences that have V and J called. A share of the clones is absent; for the studies checked, an unresolved V gene accounts for under half, and the remainder has no known explanation. For this sample there are hundreds of thousands of clones; around 15% appear just once. More than 0.08% of the sample is held by the ten biggest clonotypes. Material for sequencing was naive CD4+ T cells from blood. The cell subset or site label corresponds to: true naive CD4+ T cells. Receptors originate from a man between 18 and 35 years old in good health.

This clone has more than one count but fewer than ten. The chain uses TRBV30 and TRBJ2-5; D is undetermined. CDR3 length: 15 amino acids. Trimming removed 2 bases from V and 3 bases from J, with 16 bases in between. CDR1 is GTSNPN and CDR2 is SVGIG in the germline V gene (reference sequence). CDR3 DNA sequence: TGTGCCTGGAGTCCCGGACCTGGTCTTGAAGAGACCCAGTACTTC. Translated, it gives CAWSPGPGLEETQYF.

The chain recombines TRBV28 with TRBJ2-4; the match to TRBD1 covers 9 bases. CDR1 is MDHEN, CDR2 SYDVKM, per germline. J gave up 13 bases and V 6 bases, and 13 bases lay outside the gene matches. This CDR3 contains 14 residues. This CDR3 is CASRRPGTGIGQYF. The CDR3 coding sequence is TGTGCCAGCAGGCGTCCCGGGACAGGGATAGGCCAGTACTTC.

As to this clone: Other DNA sequences in this specimen translate into the identical CDR3. In nucleotides, the CDR3 is TGCGCCAGCAGCTTGGGGGAGTACGAGCAGTACTTC. Amino acids: CASSLGEYEQYF. The rearrangement links TRBV5-1 to TRBJ2-7, with D possibly TRBD2 on 5 matching bases. The CDR3 is 12 residues long. Germline V lookup: CDR1 SGHRS, CDR2 YFSETQ. The V gene lost 0 bases and the J gene lost 4 bases, with 5 bases spanning the gap.

CDR3 DNA: TGCGCCAGCAGCTTGGTAGGGGCGTCGGGCACAGATACGCAGTATTTT. Its protein is CASSLVGASGTDTQYF. The chain is built from TRBV5-1 and TRBJ2-3, with D possibly being TRBD1 (5 bases). Germline CDR1 SGHRS, CDR2 YFSETQ. Deletions cut 0 bases from V and 1 base from J, with 12 bases between. There are 16 residues in the CDR3.

V gene TRBV7-8 combines with J gene TRBJ2-3; 9 nucleotides agree with TRBD2. Per the germline V gene, CDR1 is SGHVS and CDR2 is FQNEAQ. This CDR3 spans 16 amino acids. Unmatched junction bases numbered 5, after V lost 1 base and J lost 3 bases. The CDR3 loop is CASSLGASGVTDTQYF. The CDR3 DNA is TGTGCCAGCAGCTTAGGGGCTAGCGGGGTTACAGATACGCAGTATTTT.

The chain links TRBV5-1 to TRBJ2-2; no definite D call. V was clipped by 4 bases and J by 2 bases, with 6 bases between them. Per germline, CDR1 SGHRS and CDR2 YFSETQ. CDR3 length: 13 residues. The CDR3 protein is CASSTFNTGELFF. The CDR3 bases are TGCGCCAGCAGCACCTTCAACACCGGGGAGCTGTTTTTT.

This CDR3 reads CASSSLAGGPFEQFF. In DNA form, the CDR3 reads TGTGCCAGCAGCAGCCTAGCGGGAGGGCCTTTTGAGCAGTTCTTC. This chain joins TRBV7-3 and TRBJ2-1; 12 bases line up with TRBD2. J gave up 9 bases and V 5 bases, and 8 bases lay outside the gene matches. The germline CDR1 and CDR2 sequences are SGHTA and FQGTGA. The CDR3 has 15 amino acids.

This clone was seen a few times. This chain connects TRBV29-1 to TRBJ2-1; 10 nucleotides match TRBD1. After removal of 6 bases from V and 7 bases from J, the junction contained 9 bases not matched to a gene. CDR3 length: 14 amino acids. Germline CDR1 reads SQVTM; CDR2 reads ANQGSEA. CDR3 DNA sequence: TGCAGCGTGGGGCGGGACAGGGGTCAAAATGAGCAGTTCTTC. Translated: CSVGRDRGQNEQFF.

The rearrangement uses TRBV7-3 and TRBJ1-6; D might be TRBD1 (5 bases). V was clipped by 2 bases and J by 10 bases, with 12 bases between them. There are 14 residues in the CDR3. The germline CDR1 and CDR2 sequences are SGHTA and FQGTGA. In DNA, the CDR3 is TGTGCCAGCAGCTTAGACGGGGCGCGCTCACCCCTCCACTTT. Translation: CASSLDGARSPLHF.

The rearrangement uses TRBV28 and TRBJ1-3, with D maybe TRBD1 (5 bases). The CDR3 covers 14 residues. CDR1 is MDHEN, CDR2 SYDVKM, per germline. V shed 8 bases and J shed 2 bases, with 13 bases lying between them. The CDR3: CASLGAGAGNTIYF. The CDR3, as DNA: TGTGCCAGCCTGGGAGCGGGGGCTGGAAACACCATATATTTT.

This clone was seen at least ten times. V and J are TRBV7-9 and TRBJ2-6; possibly TRBD2 for D (5 bases). The ends were cut back, 7 bases at V and 0 bases at J, with 10 bases in the middle. Germline V lookup: CDR1 SEHNR, CDR2 FQNEAQ (reference sequence). This CDR3 region has 15 residues. This chain's CDR3 is CASTPRGSGANVLTF. CDR3 DNA: TGTGCCAGCACCCCCCGGGGCTCTGGGGCCAACGTCCTGACTTTC.

The genes are TRBV6-5 and TRBJ2-3, with TRBD2 as a possible D gene (5 bases). The V end lost 2 bases, the J end lost 6 bases, and 12 bases lay between the germline ends. Germline lookup yields CDR1 MNHEY and CDR2 SVGAGI. This CDR3 has 14 amino acids. The CDR3 region is CASSYGQPGDTQYF. CDR3 nucleotide sequence: TGTGCCAGCAGTTACGGCCAGCCGGGGGATACGCAGTATTTT.

A few counts support this clone. V is TRBV19 and J is TRBJ1-1, with D perhaps matching TRBD1 (6 bases). Germline V CDR1 and CDR2: LNHDA, SQIVND (reference sequence). The CDR3 length is 15 residues. V was clipped by 1 base and J by 3 bases, with 12 bases between them. The CDR3 DNA follows: TGTGCCAGTAGTATAGTTGGGGGCTCGGACACTGAAGCTTTCTTT. Amino acid sequence: CASSIVGGSDTEAFF.

The V and J genes are TRBV7-9 and TRBJ2-3; 13 bases are a match to TRBD2. This CDR3 comprises 15 residues. Germline-derived CDR1 and CDR2 are SEHNR and FQNEAQ (reference sequence). The ends lost 5 bases at V and 5 bases at J; junction bases unmatched: 4. The CDR3 sequence is CASSRRLAGGDTQYF. CDR3 DNA: TGTGCCAGCAGCCGGAGACTAGCGGGAGGAGATACGCAGTATTTT.

The CDR3, as DNA: TGTGCCAGCAGCCAAGACGGACTAGCGGGGGCCGGCTCCTACAATGAGCAGTTCTTC. Its translation: CASSQDGLAGAGSYNEQFF. V is TRBV14 and J is TRBJ2-1, with 13 bases fitting TRBD2. This CDR3 comprises 19 residues. J gave up 0 bases and V 0 bases, and 5 bases lay outside the gene matches. Germline V lookup: CDR1 SGHDN, CDR2 FVKESK.

The chain joins TRBV15 to TRBJ1-2; the match to TRBD1 covers 12 bases. Per germline, CDR1 LNHNV and CDR2 YYDKDF (reference sequence). The V segment lost 4 bases and the J segment 7 bases; nucleotides outside the gene matches: 4. The CDR3 consists of 14 residues. DNA for the CDR3: TGTGCCACCAGCATGGGACAGGGGGCTGTTGGCTACACCTTC. This gives the protein CATSMGQGAVGYTF. Full variable domain (outside the CDR3, taken from reference TRBV15 and TRBJ1-2): DAMVIQNPRYQVTQFGKPVTLSCSQTLNHNVMYWYQQKSSQAPKLLFHYYDKDFNNEADTPDNFQSRRPNTSFCFLDIRSPGLGDTAMYLCATSMGQGAVGYTFGSGTRLTVV.

V usage is TRBV20-1 and J usage is TRBJ2-7; TRBD1 agrees at 8 bases. Germline lookup yields CDR1 DFQATT and CDR2 SNEGSKA (reference sequence). Trimming at V came to 7 bases and at J to 2 bases, leaving 1 base not matched to a gene. CDR3 length: 11 residues. DNA for the CDR3: TGCAGTGGACAGGGGCCCTACGAGCAGTACTTC. Encoded protein: CSGQGPYEQYF.

This clone was observed a few times. The chain combines TRBV13 with TRBJ2-7, with D possibly being TRBD1 or TRBD2 (5 bases each). CDR3 length: 15 residues. Trimming cost V 4 bases and J 2 bases, with 15 bases left between them. CDR1 and CDR2 (germline): PRHDT, FYEKMQ (reference sequence). CDR3 sequence reads: CASSSLTGTTYEQYF. The CDR3 DNA reads TGTGCCAGCAGCTCCTTGACCGGGACCACCTACGAGCAGTACTTC.

This clone appeared a few times. The V call is TRBV30, the J call TRBJ1-1; D not certain. The CDR3 extends over 13 amino acids. The V end lost 5 bases, the J end lost 3 bases, and 13 bases lay between the germline ends. Germline values: CDR1 GTSNPN, CDR2 SVGIG (reference sequence). In nucleotides, the CDR3 is TGTGCCTGGGATGAAGGGTGGCACACTGAAGCTTTCTTT. The encoded protein is CAWDEGWHTEAFF.

This clone turned up a few times. The chain carries TRBV9 and TRBJ2-5; 8 bases match TRBD1. Germline CDR1 and CDR2: SGDLS and YYNGEE. V dropped 3 bases and J dropped 5; count of bases not matched to a gene: 6. The CDR3 has 14 residues. The CDR3 nucleotides are TGTGCCAGCAGCGACAGGGGGAGAGTCGAGACCCAGTACTTC. This sequence encodes CASSDRGRVETQYF.

This clone turned up a few times. The chain is built from TRBV7-9 and TRBJ2-2; D remains unclear. Germline V gene data show CDR1 as SEHNR and CDR2 as FQNEAQ (reference sequence). This CDR3 has 12 residues. Trimming cost V 3 bases and J 4 bases, with 3 bases left between them. This CDR3 is CASSFITGELFF. CDR3 in DNA: TGTGCCAGCAGCTTCATCACCGGGGAGCTGTTTTTT. The full variable domain, rest sourced from reference TRBV7-9 and TRBJ2-2, is DTGVSQNPRHKITKRGQNVTFRCDPISEHNRLYWYRQTLGQGPEFLTYFQNEAQLEKSRLLSDRFSAERPKGSFSTLEIQRTEQGDSAMYLCASSFITGELFFGEGSRLTVL.

A few counts support this clone. The V call is TRBV15, the J call TRBJ2-7, with 9 bases that match TRBD1. The CDR3 runs 15 residues. The J segment lost 6 bases and the V segment lost 2 bases, leaving 8 bases of the junction unmatched. The V gene's germline CDR1 is LNHNV and CDR2 YYDKDF (reference sequence). CDR3 in amino acids: CATSRPGQGSSEQYF. CDR3 DNA: TGTGCCACCAGCAGACCGGGACAGGGATCTTCCGAGCAGTACTTC.

This clone was counted only a few times. The chain uses TRBV11-3 and TRBJ2-1, with a possible D match to TRBD2 (6 bases). V lost 5 bases to trimming and J lost 0 bases, with 14 bases between them. This CDR3 spans 16 amino acids. Germline CDR1 and CDR2: SGHNT and YENEEA. The CDR3 DNA reads as TGTGCCAGCAGCCTCGGAGGAGGGAGCTCCTACAATGAGCAGTTCTTC. This encodes CASSLGGGSSYNEQFF.

This clone was picked up a small number of times. This sequence joins TRBV30 and TRBJ1-5; the D gene is possibly TRBD1 (5 bases). V dropped 0 bases and J dropped 0 bases, with 18 bases sitting between them. The CDR3 totals 18 residues. CDR1 is GTSNPN, CDR2 SVGIG, per germline (reference sequence). CDR3 sequence: CAWSVQRTNRHSNQPQHF. The CDR3 DNA follows: TGTGCCTGGAGTGTACAACGGACAAATAGGCATAGCAATCAGCCCCAGCATTTT.

This clone was seen a handful of times. This sequence joins TRBV9 and TRBJ1-5; a possible D gene is TRBD1 (5 bases). This CDR3 spans 13 amino acids. The germline V gene has CDR1 SGDLS and CDR2 YYNGEE. The V gene lost 4 bases and the J gene lost 6 bases, with 11 bases spanning the gap. The CDR3 bases are TGTGCCAGCAGCAAGGAGGGGCTTCAGCCCCAGCATTTT. Its translation is CASSKEGLQPQHF.